The clone carrying this TCR beta chain was recorded many times. Its antigen is not known. These data are taken from a study of CD8+CD57+ T cells in acquired aplastic anemia. Template material for TCR beta VDJ and CDR3 profiling consisted of genomic DNA. TCRdb called the reads again in MiXCR, with one record for every CDR3 protein. Among about 200,000 distinct CDR3 sequences listed, approximately 51% were seen once. All sequencing subjects had displayed CD8+CD57+ cell expansion on flow cytometry. This CDR3 has 11 residues. The V end was cut by 8 bases, the J end by 4 bases, with 6 bases between. Germline V lookup: CDR1 SEHNR, CDR2 FQNEAQ (reference sequence). Overall study findings and caveats: The study identified twenty-nine CD8+ CDR3 sequences shared by patients and controls.

The TCR originated in a human donor with aplastic anemia. The specimen was sorted CD4+, CD8+, or CD8+CD57+ T cells (not recorded which) from PBMCs. The chain employs TRBV7-9 and TRBJ1-3; D is ambiguous. The chain's CDR3 is CASSEGNTIYF. In nucleotides, the CDR3 is TGTGCCAGCTCCGAGGGAAACACCATATATTTT.